Ten or more counts support the clone carrying this T cell receptor beta chain. The sample comes from a study of regulatory T cells in long-lasting Graves disease. As to time point: persistent/refractory GD, antithyroid drugs over 5 years with positive TRAb. Isolated PBMC RNA provided the starting material for the TCR library. CDR3-region Arm-PCR and iRepertoire HTBI primers produced the TCR beta libraries. TCRdb fed the multiplex PCR reads into MiXCR, producing one record per CDR3 protein. Counted here are around 460,000 distinct CDR3 sequences, 22% occurring once; the ten biggest clones make up 10% to 15%. The CDR3 is 14 amino acids. Trimming at V came to 4 bases and at J to 2 bases, leaving 6 bases not matched to a gene. Germline CDR1 is SQVTM and CDR2 is ANQGSEA.

The source material was peripheral blood mononuclear cells (PBMCs), sampled when the disease was refractory, from a patient treated with antithyroid drugs. The J gene is TRBJ2-5, the V gene TRBV29-1, with 8 positions matching TRBD1. The receptor was derived from a female donor with Graves disease. CDR3 protein: CSVARGDRQETQYF. CDR3 in DNA: TGCAGCGTTGCAAGGGGGGACAGGCAAGAGACCCAGTACTTC. Using reference TRBV29-1 and TRBJ2-5 for the parts outside the CDR3, the full variable domain is SAVISQKPSRDICQRGTSLTIQCQVDSQVTMMFWYRQQPGQSLTLIATANQGSEATYESGFVIDKFPISRPNLTFSTLTVSNMSPEDSSIYLCSVARGDRQETQYFGPGTRLLVL.